This T cell receptor (beta chain) was sequenced during a study of beta chain features in type 1 diabetes. Findings of the study overall: When Type 1 diabetes patients were examined, their TCRB CDR3s proved moderately but significantly shorter in all four CD4+ subsets.

The whole isolated RNA underwent reverse transcription, so sequencing captured expressed TCRB transcripts. Clones were read by immunoSEQ multiplex PCR, and TCRdb kept only the in-frame ones, dropping some. The sample lists more than 550,000 clones, 11% to 15% occurring once. Comment on this clone: What it binds is not known.

The sequence came from a man aged 18 to 29 with type 1 diabetes. The specimen sequenced was naive CD4+ T cells from blood.

CDR3 nucleotide sequence: TGTGCCAGCAGCTCAACAGGGTATAACACCGGGGAGCTGTTTTTT. This gives the protein CASSSTGYNTGELFF. The chain links TRBV7-2 to TRBJ2-2, with D possibly being TRBD1 (6 bases). Trimming cost V 4 bases and J 2 bases, with 11 bases left between them. The CDR3 loop spans 15 amino acids. The germline gives CDR1 SGHTA, CDR2 FQGNSA.